These 23 T cell receptor beta chains originate from one sample sequenced in a study of cytomegalovirus exposure and HLA in healthy donors. The PCR ran on 60 Vbeta and 13 Jbeta primers. Generated by immunoSEQ multiplex PCR, the TCRdb table keeps only in-frame clones and is missing some. The table records about 170,000 clones, 85% of them present only once. The sequencing sample was made of PBMCs. The receptors were gathered from a boy aged 2 to 10 in good health and CMV-seronegative.

The J gene is TRBJ2-3, the V gene TRBV19, with a tentative D call TRBD1 (6 bases). CDR3 size: 15 residues. V lost 8 bases to trimming and J lost 0 bases, with 15 bases between them. Germline V gives CDR1 LNHDA, CDR2 SQIVND (reference sequence). CDR3 residues: CASGSRQASTDTQYF. The CDR3 DNA reads as TGTGCCAGTGGCTCAAGACAGGCCAGCACAGATACGCAGTATTTT.

This clone has a handful of counts. The rearrangement uses TRBV7-8 and TRBJ1-1; weak D call: TRBD1 (5 bases). This CDR3 spans 19 amino acids. Germline CDR1 is SGHVS and CDR2 is FQNEAQ. V was shortened by 2 bases and J by 2 bases, with 24 bases between the two germline ends. CDR3 amino acids: CASSLWRRAVVETNTEAFF. The DNA of the CDR3 is TGTGCCAGCAGCTTATGGCGCAGGGCGGTTGTAGAGACCAACACTGAAGCTTTCTTT.

The chain couples TRBV13 to TRBJ2-3; D is ambiguous. CDR1 and CDR2 (germline): PRHDT, FYEKMQ (reference sequence). There are 12 residues in the CDR3. V lost 1 base and J 4 bases, leaving 3 bases between the germline ends. CDR3 residues: CASSLAPDTQYF. CDR3 sequence (DNA): TGTGCCAGCAGCTTAGCTCCAGATACGCAGTATTTT.

As DNA, the CDR3 is TGTGCCAGCAGCTTAGATCAGGATCAGCCCCAGCATTTT. Residues: CASSLDQDQPQHF. This rearrangement joins TRBV7-8 to TRBJ1-5; D remains ambiguous. Germline V gives CDR1 SGHVS, CDR2 FQNEAQ. Between the trimmed V and J ends, which lost 1 base and 5 bases, there was a span of 6 bases. This CDR3 is built from 13 residues.

The rearrangement joins TRBV15 to TRBJ1-4; tentative D call: TRBD1 (5 bases). This CDR3 region has 15 residues. The germline V gene encodes CDR1 LNHNV and CDR2 YYDKDF (reference sequence). V was shortened by 5 bases and J by 3 bases, with 13 bases between the two germline ends. The CDR3, as DNA: TGTGCCACCAGCCAGACCTTAGGGGCTAATGAAAAACTGTTTTTT. Translation gives CATSQTLGANEKLFF.

V and J are TRBV6-1 and TRBJ1-5; D call uncertain. Trimming cost V 8 bases and J 0 bases, with 14 bases left between them. The CDR3 length is 15 residues. Germline V gene sequence: CDR1 MNHNS, CDR2 SASEGT. CDR3 residues: CASAASTYSNQPQHF. The CDR3 region has the DNA TGTGCCAGCGCGGCCAGCACCTATAGCAATCAGCCCCAGCATTTT.

The chain carries TRBV9 and TRBJ1-2; tentative D call: TRBD1 (6 bases). Trimming cost V 0 bases and J 0 bases, with 6 bases left between them. Germline loops: CDR1 SGDLS, CDR2 YYNGEE. This CDR3 has 14 residues. CDR3 sequence: CASSVGTANYGYTF. The CDR3 nucleotides read TGTGCCAGCAGCGTAGGGACAGCTAACTATGGCTACACCTTC.

The V call is TRBV5-1, the J call TRBJ1-2; D might be TRBD1 (5 bases). Germline CDR1 reads SGHRS; CDR2 reads YFSETQ. The CDR3 length is 13 residues. Trimming removed 3 bases from V and 5 bases from J, with 11 bases in between. The chain's CDR3 is CASSSRGEYGYTF. As DNA, the CDR3 is TGCGCCAGCAGCTCTAGGGGCGAATATGGCTACACCTTC.

J is TRBJ2-7 and V is TRBV5-6, with 7 bases identical to TRBD1. Losses at the gene ends were 3 bases for V and 6 bases for J; bases not matched to a gene: 6. The CDR3 sequence is 13 residues long. CDR1 is SGHDT, CDR2 YYEEEE, per germline. The chain's CDR3 is CASSSPAGGEQYV. DNA for the CDR3: TGTGCCAGCAGCTCCCCGGCAGGGGGCGAGCAGTACGTC.

V gene TRBV28 combines with J gene TRBJ1-2; 10 bases match TRBD1. There are 13 residues in the CDR3. V dropped 9 bases and J dropped 6; count of bases not matched to a gene: 7. Germline V gene lookup returns CDR1 MDHEN and CDR2 SYDVKM. The CDR3 spells CASGTGTGDGYTF. The CDR3 DNA reads TGTGCCAGTGGGACCGGGACAGGGGATGGCTACACCTTC.

The rearrangement joins TRBV10-2 to TRBJ2-7; D perhaps matches TRBD2 (5 bases). Trimming cost V 7 bases and J 6 bases, with 10 bases left between them. The CDR3 contains 11 residues. The V gene's germline CDR1 is WSHSY and CDR2 SAAADI. The CDR3 bases are TGCGCCAGCACAGCGGCTTCCGAGCAGTACTTC. Amino acids: CASTAASEQYF.

The chain uses TRBV15 and TRBJ1-5; D is possibly TRBD1 (5 bases). Germline CDR1 reads LNHNV; CDR2 reads YYDKDF (reference sequence). The V gene lost 5 bases and the J gene lost 6 bases, with 11 bases spanning the gap. This CDR3 spans 13 amino acids. CDR3 sequence (DNA): TGTGCCACCAGCGGCGGGGGAAGTCAGCCCCAGCATTTT. Translated: CATSGGGSQPQHF.

The chain employs TRBV6-1 and TRBJ2-1, with D perhaps matching TRBD2 (5 bases). The CDR3 sequence is 16 residues long. V was cut by 3 bases and J by 0 bases, with 12 bases left in between. Looked up from germline, CDR1 is MNHNS and CDR2 is SASEGT. The CDR3 DNA reads as TGTGCCAGCAGTGAGAATGCCGGGAACTCCTACAATGAGCAGTTCTTC. Amino acids: CASSENAGNSYNEQFF.

The genes are TRBV2 and TRBJ2-3; TRBD2 matches 12 bases. V shed 2 bases and J 1 base; nucleotides not matched to a gene: 10. Germline V gene lookup returns CDR1 SNHLY and CDR2 FYNNEI. The CDR3 loop spans 19 amino acids. CDR3 region: CASSESWLAGGQGTDTQYF. CDR3 sequence (DNA): TGTGCCAGCAGTGAATCCTGGCTAGCGGGGGGGCAGGGCACAGATACGCAGTATTTT.

The genes are TRBV6-5 and TRBJ1-6; D might be TRBD1 (5 bases). The V gene lost 0 bases and the J gene lost 10 bases, with 7 bases spanning the gap. The CDR3 totals 13 residues. Germline V gene lookup returns CDR1 MNHEY and CDR2 SVGAGI. CDR3: CASSYSSGSPLHF. The DNA of the CDR3 is TGTGCCAGCAGTTACTCGTCAGGGTCACCCCTCCACTTT.

The chain uses TRBV4-2 and TRBJ1-5; 9 bases map to TRBD1. After removal of 3 bases from V and 3 bases from J, the junction contained 3 bases not matched to a gene. This CDR3 is 15 amino acids long. In germline, CDR1 is LGHNA, CDR2 YNFKEQ. The CDR3 coding sequence is TGTGCCAGCAGCCACCGGACAGGGGACAATCAGCCCCAGCATTTT. It specifies CASSHRTGDNQPQHF.

In this sample, this clone turned up once. The same CDR3 can be traced to other DNA sequences in this sample. The J gene is TRBJ1-2, the V gene TRBV2, with 8 bases lining up with TRBD1. Germline CDR1 reads SNHLY; CDR2 reads FYNNEI. This CDR3 spans 13 amino acids. The V and J ends lost 9 bases and 5 bases, in that order; junction bases with no gene match: 8. The CDR3 DNA reads TGTGCCAGTTCCGGGACAGGTGGTTATGGCTACACCTTC. Protein sequence: CASSGTGGYGYTF.

V usage is TRBV4-1 and J usage is TRBJ1-5; D is unresolved. CDR1 is MGHRA, CDR2 YSYEKL, per germline. The CDR3 is 16 residues long. V lost 0 bases and J 4 bases, leaving 13 bases between the germline ends. The CDR3 protein is CASSQDSGRLNQPQHF. CDR3 DNA: TGCGCCAGCAGCCAAGATTCCGGCAGGCTGAATCAGCCCCAGCATTTT.

The chain uses TRBV27 and TRBJ2-7; D call uncertain. The length of the CDR3 is 11 residues. The V end was cut by 5 bases, the J end by 3 bases, with 5 bases between. The germline V gene encodes CDR1 MNHEY and CDR2 SMNVEV (reference sequence). The CDR3 DNA follows: TGTGCCAGCAGTAATTACTACGAGCAGTACGTC. This sequence encodes CASSNYYEQYV.

The chain recombines TRBV5-6 with TRBJ2-7, with D maybe TRBD2 (5 bases). Trimming took 4 bases from V and 2 from J, leaving 19 bases between them. The CDR3 consists of 16 residues. Germline CDR1 reads SGHDT; CDR2 reads YYEEEE. The CDR3 is CASSDILRETAYEQYF. CDR3 DNA: TGTGCCAGCAGCGACATTTTAAGGGAGACCGCCTACGAGCAGTACTTC.

Here the CDR3 reads CASSLRRQPQHF. CDR3 sequence (DNA): TGTGCCAGCAGTTTGCGTCGTCAGCCCCAGCATTTT. This chain links TRBV28 with TRBJ1-5; D unresolved. CDR3 length: 12 residues. V was pared by 3 bases and J by 6 bases, with 6 bases between. The V gene's germline CDR1 is MDHEN and CDR2 SYDVKM.

This sequence joins TRBV9 and TRBJ2-3; TRBD2 matches 12 bases. The CDR3 totals 14 residues. V trimming: 3 bases; J trimming: 7 bases; junction bases outside the gene matches: 3. CDR1 is SGDLS, CDR2 YYNGEE, per germline. CDR3 coding DNA: TGTGCCAGCAGCGGGACTAGCGGGGCAAATACGCAGTATTTT. Residues: CASSGTSGANTQYF. Full variable domain (remainder filled in from reference TRBV9 and TRBJ2-3): DSGVTQTPKHLITATGQRVTLRCSPRSGDLSVYWYQQSLDQGLQFLIQYYNGEERAKGNILERFSAQQFPDLHSELNLSSLELGDSALYFCASSGTSGANTQYFGPGTRLTVL.

The chain joins TRBV28 to TRBJ2-1, with D unclear. The CDR3 is 17 residues long. V lost 5 bases and J lost 0, with 17 bases in between. Germline V gene sequence: CDR1 MDHEN, CDR2 SYDVKM. The CDR3 region has the DNA TGTGCCAGCAGTCCCGCATCCAGGCAGAGCTCCTACAATGAGCAGTTCTTC. Its translation: CASSPASRQSSYNEQFF. Drawing the rest from reference TRBV28 and TRBJ2-1, the complete variable domain is DVKVTQSSRYLVKRTGEKVFLECVQDMDHENMFWYRQDPGLGLRLIYFSYDVKMKEKGDIPEGYSVSREKKERFSLILESASTNQTSMYLCASSPASRQSSYNEQFFGPGTRLTVL.